The 17 T cell receptor beta chains below all came from one sample that was sequenced in a study of monozygotic twins with inflammatory bowel disease. TCRdb reworked the 5' RACE reads into one entry per CDR3 protein, no DNA. The record lists around 100,000 distinct CDR3 sequences, of which the ten most abundant hold less than 2%. The sequenced sample was blood. The source is a human donor with ulcerative colitis or Crohn's disease, or a healthy co-twin of an affected twin (not recorded which).

The chain is built from TRBV19 and TRBJ2-2. CDR1 is LNHDA and CDR2 is SQIVND in the germline V gene (reference sequence). The CDR3 totals 15 residues. This CDR3 reads CASSMSQRNTGELFF.

Here the CDR3 reads CASSVALGTSEHGELFF. The genes are TRBV9 and TRBJ2-2; TCRdb's assignment of TRBD2 cannot be checked, as there is no DNA. Germline CDR1 and CDR2: SGDLS and YYNGEE. The length of the CDR3 is 17 residues. Drawing the rest from reference TRBV9 and TRBJ2-2, the complete variable domain is DSGVTQTPKHLITATGQRVTLRCSPRSGDLSVYWYQQSLDQGLQFLIQYYNGEERAKGNILERFSAQQFPDLHSELNLSSLELGDSALYFCASSVALGTSEHGELFFGEGSRLTVL.

This sequence joins TRBV5-1 and TRBJ2-5. Germline V gene lookup returns CDR1 SGHRS and CDR2 YFSETQ. CDR3 length equals 13 residues. The CDR3 sequence is CASSQLVQETQNF.

The V call is TRBV7-6, the J call TRBJ2-2; there is no DNA to check the TCRdb D call of TRBD2. Germline CDR1 and CDR2: SGHVS and FNYEAQ. The CDR3 length is 18 residues. The CDR3 loop is CASSLEPPGPEYTGELFF. Filled out from reference TRBV7-6 and TRBJ2-2, the complete variable domain reads GAGVSQSPRYKVTKRGQDVALRCDPISGHVSLYWYRQALGQGPEFLTYFNYEAQQDKSGLPNDRFSAERPEGSISTLTIQRTEQRDSAMYRCASSLEPPGPEYTGELFFGEGSRLTVL.

The chain's CDR3 is CSASTGRDSPLHF. The chain uses TRBV20-1 and TRBJ1-6; TCRdb selects TRBD1, and the lack of DNA leaves this call unchecked. This CDR3 has 13 amino acids. The V gene's germline CDR1 is DFQATT and CDR2 SNEGSKA (reference sequence).

This rearrangement joins TRBV4-1 to TRBJ2-5. Germline V CDR1 and CDR2: MGHRA, YSYEKL. The CDR3 runs to 12 residues. CDR3 in amino acids: CASSQDFETQYF.

The chain combines TRBV5-5 with TRBJ2-1; the D gene TCRdb calls, TRBD2, cannot be checked with no DNA. The CDR3 is 16 amino acids. Germline CDR1 reads SGHKS; CDR2 reads YYEKEE (reference sequence). This chain's CDR3 is CASSKTSGSSYDEQFF.

V and J are TRBV7-9 and TRBJ2-7. The CDR3 is 14 residues long. The germline V gene has CDR1 SEHNR and CDR2 FQNEAQ (reference sequence). This CDR3 is CASSFGSAYYEQYF.

The CDR3 here is CASSASTGKNSPLHF. The rearrangement uses TRBV9 and TRBJ1-6; with no DNA, the TCRdb D assignment of TRBD1 cannot be verified. The length of the CDR3 is 15 residues. Per germline, CDR1 SGDLS and CDR2 YYNGEE.

This chain links TRBV28 with TRBJ2-7; TCRdb's assignment of TRBD1 cannot be checked, as there is no DNA. This CDR3 is 16 amino acids long. The germline gives CDR1 MDHEN, CDR2 SYDVKM. CDR3: CASSSTGALRSYEQYF.

The CDR3: CASSGRQGLETQYF. The rearrangement uses TRBV9 and TRBJ2-5; TCRdb's D call of TRBD1 is untestable without DNA. Germline CDR1 is SGDLS and CDR2 is YYNGEE. The CDR3 sequence is 14 residues long.

The CDR3: CASTRDMINQPQHF. The V gene is TRBV12-3 or TRBV12-4, the J gene TRBJ1-5; TCRdb calls TRBD1, which cannot be checked without DNA. This CDR3 has 14 residues.

The chain employs TRBV6-2 or TRBV6-3 and TRBJ2-5; without DNA, the TCRdb call of TRBD1 cannot be checked. The CDR3 extends over 13 amino acids. CDR1 MNHEY and CDR2 SVGEGT come from the germline V gene. CDR3 region: CASTRDIQETQYF.

The chain uses TRBV15 and TRBJ2-1; the D call of TRBD2 rests on TCRdb alone, since no DNA is present to check it. The CDR3 contains 15 residues. From germline, CDR1 is LNHNV and CDR2 YYDKDF (reference sequence). The CDR3 here is CATSMGTSGGERQFF.

V gene TRBV24-1 combines with J gene TRBJ1-5; the TRBD1 assignment by TCRdb is unverifiable without DNA. This CDR3 is built from 13 residues. The germline V gene encodes CDR1 KGHDR and CDR2 SFDVKD. The CDR3: CATSGQLDQPQHF.

The chain links TRBV20-1 to TRBJ2-7; TCRdb's assignment of TRBD1 cannot be checked, as there is no DNA. The germline CDR1 and CDR2 sequences are DFQATT and SNEGSKA (reference sequence). CDR3 length: 15 amino acids. CDR3 sequence reads: CSARPTGSWAYEQYF.

The rearrangement uses TRBV7-3 and TRBJ1-2; TCRdb gives TRBD1 as the D gene, but with no DNA this cannot be confirmed. CDR3 length equals 15 residues. CDR1 SGHTA and CDR2 FQGTGA come from the germline V gene. This chain's CDR3 is CASSLGARQNYGYTF.